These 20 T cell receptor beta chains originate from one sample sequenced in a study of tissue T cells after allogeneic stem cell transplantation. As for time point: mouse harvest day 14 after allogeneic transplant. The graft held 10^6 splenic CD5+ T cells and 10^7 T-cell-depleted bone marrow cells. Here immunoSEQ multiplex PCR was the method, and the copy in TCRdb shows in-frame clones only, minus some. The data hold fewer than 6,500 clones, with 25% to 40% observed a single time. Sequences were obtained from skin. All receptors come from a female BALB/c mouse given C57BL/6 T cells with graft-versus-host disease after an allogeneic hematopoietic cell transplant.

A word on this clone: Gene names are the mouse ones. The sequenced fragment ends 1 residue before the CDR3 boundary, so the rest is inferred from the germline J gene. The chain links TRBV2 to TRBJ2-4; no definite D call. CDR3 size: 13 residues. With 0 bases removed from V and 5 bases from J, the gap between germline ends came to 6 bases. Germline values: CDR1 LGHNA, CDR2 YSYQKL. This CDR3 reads CASSQERGNTLYF. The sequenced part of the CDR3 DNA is TGTGCCAGCAGCCAAGAGCGGGGAAACACCTTGTAC.

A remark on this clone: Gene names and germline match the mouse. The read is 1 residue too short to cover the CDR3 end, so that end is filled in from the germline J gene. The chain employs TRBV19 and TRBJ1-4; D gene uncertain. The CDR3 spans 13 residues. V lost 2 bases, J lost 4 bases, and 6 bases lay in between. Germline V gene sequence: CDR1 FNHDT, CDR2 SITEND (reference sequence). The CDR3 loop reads CASSIGRNERLFF. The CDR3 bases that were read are TGTGCCAGCAGTATTGGCCGCAACGAAAGATTATTT.

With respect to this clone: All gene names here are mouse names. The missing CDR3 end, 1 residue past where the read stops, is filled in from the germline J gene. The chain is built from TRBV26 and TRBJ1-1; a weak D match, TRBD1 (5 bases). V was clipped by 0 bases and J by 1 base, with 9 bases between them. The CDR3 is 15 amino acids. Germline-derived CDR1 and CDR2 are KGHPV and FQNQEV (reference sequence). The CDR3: CASSLSRGRNTEVFF. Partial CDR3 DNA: TGTGCCAGCAGTCTGTCCCGGGGGAGAAACACAGAAGTCTTC.

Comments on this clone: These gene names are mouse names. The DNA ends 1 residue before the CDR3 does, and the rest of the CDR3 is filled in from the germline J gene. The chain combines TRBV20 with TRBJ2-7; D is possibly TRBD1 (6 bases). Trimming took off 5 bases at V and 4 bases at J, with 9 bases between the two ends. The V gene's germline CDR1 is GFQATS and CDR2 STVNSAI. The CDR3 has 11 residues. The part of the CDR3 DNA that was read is TGTGGTGCTGGGACAACTTATGAACAGTAC. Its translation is CGAGTTYEQY. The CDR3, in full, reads CGAGTTYEQYF.

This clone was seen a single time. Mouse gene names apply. CDR3 region: CASSLWGGKDTQYF. CDR3 bases read: TGTGCCAGCAGCTTATGGGGGGGTAAAGACACCCAGTAC. This rearrangement joins TRBV3 to TRBJ2-5; 8 positions agree with TRBD2. Coverage ceases 1 residue before the CDR3 finishes, and the germline J gene fills in the end. There are 14 residues in the CDR3. V shed 2 bases, J shed 4 bases, and the junction held 2 bases outside the gene matches. In germline, CDR1 is SNHLY, CDR2 FYNGKV (reference sequence).

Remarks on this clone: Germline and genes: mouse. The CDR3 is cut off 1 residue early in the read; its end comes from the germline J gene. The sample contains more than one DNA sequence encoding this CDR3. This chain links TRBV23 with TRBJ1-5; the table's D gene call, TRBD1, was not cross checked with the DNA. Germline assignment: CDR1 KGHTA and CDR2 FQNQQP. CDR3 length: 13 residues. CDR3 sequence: CSSSQSHNQAPLF. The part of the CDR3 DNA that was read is TGCTCCAGCAGTCAAAGTCACAACCAGGCTCCGCTT.

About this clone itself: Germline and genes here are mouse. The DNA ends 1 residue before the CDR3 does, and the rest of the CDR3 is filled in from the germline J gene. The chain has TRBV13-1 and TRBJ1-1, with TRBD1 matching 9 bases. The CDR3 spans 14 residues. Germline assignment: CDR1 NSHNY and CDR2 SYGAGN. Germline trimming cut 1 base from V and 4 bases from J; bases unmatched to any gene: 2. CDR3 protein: CASSDHRGPTEVFF. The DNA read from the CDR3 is TGTGCCAGCAGTGATCACAGGGGGCCCACAGAAGTCTTC.

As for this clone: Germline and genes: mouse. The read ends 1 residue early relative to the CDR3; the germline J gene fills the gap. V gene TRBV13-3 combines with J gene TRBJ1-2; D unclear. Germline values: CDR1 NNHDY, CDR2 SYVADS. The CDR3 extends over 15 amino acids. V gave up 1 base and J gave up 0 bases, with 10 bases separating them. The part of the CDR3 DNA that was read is TGTGCCAGCAGTGATCACCACGAAGCAAACTCCGACTACACC. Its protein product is CASSDHHEANSDYT. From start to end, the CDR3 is CASSDHHEANSDYTF.

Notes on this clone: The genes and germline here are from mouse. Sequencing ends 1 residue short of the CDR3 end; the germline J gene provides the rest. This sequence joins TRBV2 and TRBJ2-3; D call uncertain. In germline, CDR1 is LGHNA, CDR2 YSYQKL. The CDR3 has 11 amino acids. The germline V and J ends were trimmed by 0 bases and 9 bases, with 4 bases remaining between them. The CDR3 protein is CASSQEYTLYF. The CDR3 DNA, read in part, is TGTGCCAGCAGCCAAGAATACACGCTGTAT.

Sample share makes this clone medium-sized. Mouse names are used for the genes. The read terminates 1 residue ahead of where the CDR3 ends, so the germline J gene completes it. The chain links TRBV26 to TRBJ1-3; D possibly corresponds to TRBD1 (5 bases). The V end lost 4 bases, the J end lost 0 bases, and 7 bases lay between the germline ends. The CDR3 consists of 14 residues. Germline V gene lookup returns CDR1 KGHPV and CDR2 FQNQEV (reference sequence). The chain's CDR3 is CASSPTVSGNTLYF. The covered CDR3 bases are TGTGCCAGCAGTCCGACAGTTTCTGGAAATACGCTCTAT.

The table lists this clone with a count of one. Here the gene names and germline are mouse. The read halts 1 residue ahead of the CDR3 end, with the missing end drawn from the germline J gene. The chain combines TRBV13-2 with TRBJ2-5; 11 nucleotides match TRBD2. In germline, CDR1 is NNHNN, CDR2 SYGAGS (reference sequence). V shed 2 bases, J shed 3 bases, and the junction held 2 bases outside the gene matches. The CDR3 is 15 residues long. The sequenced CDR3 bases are TGTGCCAGCGGTGAGCGACTGGGGGGGCAAGACACCCAGTAC. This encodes CASGERLGGQDTQY. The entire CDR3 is CASGERLGGQDTQYF.

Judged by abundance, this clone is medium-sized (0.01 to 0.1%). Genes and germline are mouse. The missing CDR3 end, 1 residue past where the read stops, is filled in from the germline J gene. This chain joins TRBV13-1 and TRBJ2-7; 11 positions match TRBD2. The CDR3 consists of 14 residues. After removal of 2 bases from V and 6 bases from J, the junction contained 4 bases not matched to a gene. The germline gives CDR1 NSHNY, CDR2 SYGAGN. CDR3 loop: CASSEGTGGFEQYF. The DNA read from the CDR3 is TGTGCCAGCAGTGAAGGGACTGGGGGTTTTGAACAGTAC.

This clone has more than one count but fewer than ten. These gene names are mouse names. CDR3 protein: CASSLTDSYNSPLYF. Partial CDR3 DNA: TGTGCCAGCAGTCTTACAGATTCCTATAATTCGCCCCTCTAC. The chain combines TRBV26 with TRBJ1-6; D is unclear. The read falls 1 residue short of the CDR3 end, and the missing part is taken from the germline J gene. TRBJ1-6 is marked as an open reading frame, function uncertain. From germline, CDR1 is KGHPV and CDR2 FQNQEV (reference sequence). The CDR3 covers 15 residues. Trimming took 3 bases from V and 0 from J, leaving 6 bases between them.

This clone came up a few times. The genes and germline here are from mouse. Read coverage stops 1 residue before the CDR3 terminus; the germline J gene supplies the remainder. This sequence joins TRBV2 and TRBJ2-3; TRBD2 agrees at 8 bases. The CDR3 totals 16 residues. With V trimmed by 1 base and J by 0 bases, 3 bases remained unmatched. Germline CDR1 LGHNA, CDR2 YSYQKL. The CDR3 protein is CASSQGTGSSAETLYF. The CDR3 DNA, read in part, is TGTGCCAGCAGCCAAGGGACTGGGTCTAGTGCAGAAACGCTGTAT.

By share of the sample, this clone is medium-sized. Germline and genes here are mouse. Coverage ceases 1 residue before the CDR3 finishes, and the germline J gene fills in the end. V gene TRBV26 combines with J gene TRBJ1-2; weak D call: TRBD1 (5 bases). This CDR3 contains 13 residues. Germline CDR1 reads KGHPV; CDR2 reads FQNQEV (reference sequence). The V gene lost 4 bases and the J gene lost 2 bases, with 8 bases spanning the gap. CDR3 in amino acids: CASSQRQNSDYTF. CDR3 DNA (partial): TGTGCCAGCAGTCAGAGACAGAACTCCGACTACACC.

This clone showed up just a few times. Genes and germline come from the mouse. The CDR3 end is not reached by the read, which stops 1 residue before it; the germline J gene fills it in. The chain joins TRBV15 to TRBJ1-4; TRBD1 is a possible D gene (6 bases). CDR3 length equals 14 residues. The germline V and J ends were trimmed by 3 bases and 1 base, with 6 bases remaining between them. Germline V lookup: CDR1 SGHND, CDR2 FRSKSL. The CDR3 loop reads CASSLGASNERLFF. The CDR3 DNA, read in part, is TGTGCCAGCAGTTTGGGGGCTTCCAACGAAAGATTATTT.

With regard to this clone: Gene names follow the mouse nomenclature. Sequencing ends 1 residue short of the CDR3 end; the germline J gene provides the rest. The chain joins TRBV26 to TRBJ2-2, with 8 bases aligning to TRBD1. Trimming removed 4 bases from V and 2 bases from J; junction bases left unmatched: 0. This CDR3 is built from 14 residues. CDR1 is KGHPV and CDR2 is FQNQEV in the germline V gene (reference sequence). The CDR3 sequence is CASSRQGNTGQLYF. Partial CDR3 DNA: TGTGCCAGCAGTCGACAGGGGAACACCGGGCAGCTCTAC.

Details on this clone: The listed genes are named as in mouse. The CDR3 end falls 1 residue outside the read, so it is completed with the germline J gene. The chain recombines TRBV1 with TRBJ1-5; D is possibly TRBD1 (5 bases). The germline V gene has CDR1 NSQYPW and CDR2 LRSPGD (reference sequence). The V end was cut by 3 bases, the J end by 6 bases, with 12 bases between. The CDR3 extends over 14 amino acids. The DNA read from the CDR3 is TGCACCTGCAGTGCCCCTACCGACAGCCAGGCTCCGCTT. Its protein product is CTCSAPTDSQAPL. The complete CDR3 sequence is CTCSAPTDSQAPLF.

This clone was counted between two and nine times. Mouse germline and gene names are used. The CDR3 is CASSQAGGAGTGQLYF. The part of the CDR3 DNA that was read is TGTGCCAGCAGCCAAGCTGGGGGGGCAGGCACCGGGCAGCTCTAC. The rearrangement joins TRBV5 to TRBJ2-2; TRBD2 agrees at 10 bases. The read finishes 1 residue shy of the CDR3 end, and the germline J gene is used to complete it. Germline V lookup: CDR1 LGHNA, CDR2 YNLKQL (reference sequence). V lost 1 base to trimming and J lost 4 bases; unmatched junction nucleotides: 3. This CDR3 is 16 amino acids long.

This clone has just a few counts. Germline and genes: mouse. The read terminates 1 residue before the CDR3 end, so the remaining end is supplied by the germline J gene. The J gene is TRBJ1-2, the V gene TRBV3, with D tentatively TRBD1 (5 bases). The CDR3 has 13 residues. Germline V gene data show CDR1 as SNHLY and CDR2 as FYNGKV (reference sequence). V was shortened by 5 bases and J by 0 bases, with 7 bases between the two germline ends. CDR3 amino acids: CASSQTANSDYTF. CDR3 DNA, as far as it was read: TGTGCCAGCAGCCAGACAGCAAACTCCGACTACACC.